A selection of T cell receptor beta chains follows, all from one sample in a study of regulatory T cells in long-lasting Graves disease. One entry per CDR3 protein results from TCRdb running MiXCR on the multiplex PCR reads. The sample comprises some 250,000 distinct CDR3 sequences, more than 15% of which are singletons, and about 15% rests with the top ten. These data were also reused for a study on T cells in Graves' hyperthyroidism and ophthalmopathy.

Source: peripheral blood mononuclear cells (PBMCs), taken at new diagnosis, from a patient treated with antithyroid drugs. All receptors derive from a woman aged 25 to 39 with Graves disease. Both conserved end residues are part of each CDR3. A D gene is named only where the DNA matches it firmly. A row's size may be missing; if present it is once, few, many or a size class.

j_call cdr3_length clone_size d_call v_call cdr3_aa cdr3_nt
TRBJ1-1 14 many - TRBV18 CASSPMDRNTEAFF TGTGCCAGCTCACCTATGGACAGAAACACTGAAGCTTTCTTT
TRBJ2-1 15 - - TRBV6-1 CASSEASGAYNEQFF TGTGCCAGCAGTGAAGCTAGCGGAGCCTACAATGAGCAGTTCTTC
TRBJ2-5 12 many TRBD2 TRBV20-1 CSAAGGGETQYF TGCAGTGCTGCGGGGGGCGGAGAGACCCAGTACTTC
TRBJ1-6 12 - - TRBV12-5 CASGLVNSPPHF TGTGCTAGTGGTTTGGTTAATTCACCCCCCCACTTT
TRBJ2-3 16 many TRBD2 TRBV20-1 CSARGASGPHTDTQYF TGCAGTGCCAGAGGGGCTAGCGGACCTCACACAGATACGCAGTATTTT
TRBJ1-2 15 many - TRBV9 CASSSTYRAWGGYTF TGTGCCAGCAGCTCCACCTACAGGGCCTGGGGCGGCTACACCTTC
TRBJ2-2 14 many TRBD2 TRBV3-1 CASSHLAGTGELFF TGTGCCAGCAGCCACCTAGCGGGGACCGGGGAGCTGTTTTTT
TRBJ2-5 13 - - TRBV29-1 CSARGAGRETQYF TGCAGCGCCCGGGGGGCAGGGCGAGAGACCCAGTACTTC
TRBJ1-1 14 many TRBD1 TRBV12-3/TRBV12-4 CASSRSHRDRVAFF TGTGCCAGCAGCCGCTCCCACCGGGACAGGGTAGCTTTCTTT
TRBJ2-5 15 - - TRBV11-2 CASSNQGREYETQYF TGTGCCAGCAGCAATCAGGGCAGGGAGTATGAGACCCAGTACTTC
TRBJ2-7 13 many TRBD1 TRBV12-3/TRBV12-4 CASSLTTGYEQYF TGTGCCAGCAGTTTAACGACAGGGTACGAGCAGTACTTC
TRBJ2-1 17 many - TRBV6-2/TRBV6-3 CASSYSPGSSPYNEQFF TGTGCCAGCAGTTACTCTCCGGGGAGTAGCCCCTACAATGAGCAGTTCTTC
TRBJ2-7 15 many - TRBV7-9 CASSSTSGDPTHLYF TGTGCCAGCAGCTCAACAAGTGGGGACCCAACCCACCTGTACTTC
TRBJ1-2 14 many TRBD1 TRBV19 CASRRQGGNYGYTF TGTGCCAGTAGACGACAGGGCGGTAACTATGGCTACACCTTC
TRBJ2-7 16 many - TRBV12-5 CASGLVQWPTGYEQYF TGTGCTAGTGGTTTGGTACAGTGGCCGACGGGTTACGAGCAGTACTTC
TRBJ2-1 16 many - TRBV12-3/TRBV12-4 CASSLAGLGGYDEQFF TGTGCCAGCAGTTTAGCCGGGCTCGGGGGCTACGATGAGCAGTTCTTC
TRBJ2-7 15 many - TRBV12-5 CASGLVLSSSYEQYF TGTGCTAGTGGTTTGGTATTATCCTCATCCTACGAGCAGTACTTC
TRBJ2-1 15 many TRBD2 TRBV18 CASSRLAGAEYEQFF TGTGCCAGCTCACGACTAGCGGGGGCCGAGTATGAGCAGTTCTTC
TRBJ2-1 13 - TRBD1 TRBV13 CAGGQGIHNEQFF TGTGCCGGGGGACAGGGTATCCACAATGAGCAGTTCTTC
TRBJ1-1 15 - TRBD1 TRBV13 CASRATGTANTEAFF TGTGCCAGCAGGGCTACCGGGACAGCGAACACTGAAGCTTTCTTT
TRBJ2-7 12 many - TRBV15 CATSREAHEQYF TGTGCCACCAGCAGAGAAGCCCACGAGCAGTACTTC
TRBJ2-2 14 many TRBD1 TRBV6-1 CSTQGLLNTGELFF TGTTCTACACAGGGGCTTCTAAACACCGGGGAGCTGTTTTTT
TRBJ1-1 15 many - TRBV19 CASSGSGALNTEAFF TGTGCCAGTAGTGGTTCTGGGGCCCTGAACACTGAAGCTTTCTTT
TRBJ1-1 16 - TRBD1 TRBV7-8 CASSSPGQGWGTEAFF TGTGCCAGCAGCTCACCGGGACAGGGATGGGGGACTGAAGCTTTCTTT
TRBJ1-2 17 many - TRBV20-1 CSARGPRASHTNYGYTF TGCAGTGCTAGAGGGCCCCGGGCATCCCATACTAACTATGGCTACACCTTC
TRBJ2-2 15 many TRBD1 TRBV12-3/TRBV12-4 CASSLDRGNTGELFF TGTGCCAGCAGTCTCGACAGGGGGAACACCGGGGAGCTGTTTTTT
TRBJ1-1 15 many - TRBV5-1 CASSLATSMNTEAFF TGCGCCAGCAGCTTGGCGACATCCATGAACACTGAAGCTTTCTTT
TRBJ2-5 12 many TRBD2 TRBV29-1 CSGSLASETQYF TGCAGCGGCTCACTAGCGTCAGAGACCCAGTACTTC
TRBJ2-1 16 many TRBD2 TRBV20-1 CSAGGGTSGDYNEQFF TGCAGTGCTGGGGGGGGGACTAGCGGGGACTACAATGAGCAGTTCTTC
TRBJ1-1 16 many TRBD1 TRBV19 CASSMKGTGGGTEAFF TGTGCCAGTAGTATGAAAGGGACAGGGGGCGGTACTGAAGCTTTCTTT
TRBJ2-3 13 many - TRBV20-1 CSAGGFSTDTQYF TGCAGTGCAGGCGGCTTTAGCACAGATACGCAGTATTTT
TRBJ1-2 8 - - TRBV29-1 CSIPADTF TGCAGCATCCCCGCGGACACCTTC
TRBJ2-7 15 many - TRBV2 CASSEDFGGTYEQYF TGTGCCAGCAGTGAAGACTTTGGAGGAACCTACGAGCAGTACTTC
TRBJ1-1 14 many - TRBV20-1 CSATKEGAGSEAFF TGCAGTGCTACAAAGGAAGGCGCCGGGAGTGAAGCTTTCTTT
TRBJ1-5 15 few - TRBV12-3/TRBV12-4 CASSSEGGSNQPQHF TGTGCCAGCAGTTCCGAGGGAGGGAGCAATCAGCCCCAGCATTTT
TRBJ2-7 18 - TRBD2 TRBV6-5 CASSYSLMVTSGAYEQYF TGTGCCAGCAGTTACTCCCTAATGGTGACTAGCGGGGCCTACGAGCAGTACTTC
TRBJ2-7 16 - TRBD1 TRBV9 CASSATGSSPSYEQYF TGTGCCAGCAGCGCGACAGGGAGTAGTCCTTCCTACGAGCAGTACTTC
TRBJ1-2 16 many - TRBV11-2 CASSLGLVGGRNGYTF TGTGCCAGCAGCTTAGGTCTGGTCGGAGGAAGAAATGGCTACACCTTC
TRBJ2-2 17 many TRBD2 TRBV12-3/TRBV12-4 CASSFGTSGVSAGELFF TGTGCCAGCAGTTTCGGGACTAGCGGGGTTTCTGCCGGGGAGCTGTTTTTT
TRBJ1-4 14 few - TRBV19 CASKEGLPNEKLFF TGTGCCAGTAAGGAGGGGCTGCCTAATGAAAAACTGTTTTTT
TRBJ1-3 15 many - TRBV2 CASNPSSGSGNTIYF TGTGCCAGCAATCCCTCATCGGGCTCTGGAAACACCATATATTTT
TRBJ1-1 14 - - TRBV12-3/TRBV12-4 CASSLNLSGGTAFF TGTGCCAGCAGTTTAAATTTAAGCGGAGGGACAGCTTTCTTT
TRBJ2-5 16 many - TRBV7-2 CASSAMLPALQETQYF TGTGCCAGCAGCGCCATGCTCCCAGCCCTCCAAGAGACCCAGTACTTC
TRBJ1-5 13 many - TRBV20-1 CSASDSPNQPQHF TGCAGTGCTAGTGACAGCCCCAATCAGCCCCAGCATTTT
TRBJ1-2 13 many - TRBV6-1 CASSGTRTYGYTF TGTGCCAGCAGTGGGACAAGGACCTATGGCTACACCTTC
TRBJ2-7 12 many - TRBV7-9 CASSFGNYEQYF TGTGCCAGCAGCTTCGGGAACTACGAGCAGTACTTC
TRBJ1-1 16 few - TRBV7-8 CASSLAGPGMNTEAFF TGTGCCAGCAGCTTAGCCGGCCCGGGCATGAACACTGAAGCTTTCTTT
TRBJ1-5 13 many - TRBV5-1 CASSLWGNQPQHF TGTGCCAGCAGCCTTTGGGGGAATCAGCCCCAGCATTTT
TRBJ1-1 13 many TRBD1 TRBV20-1 CSAWDSPNTEAFF TGCAGTGCCTGGGACAGTCCGAACACTGAAGCTTTCTTT
TRBJ1-1 15 many - TRBV6-1 CASSRKTSLTPEAFF TGTGCCAGCAGTAGAAAGACATCCTTAACCCCTGAAGCTTTCTTT
TRBJ2-1 14 - TRBD1 TRBV19 CASWDSAAYNEQFF TGTGCCAGCTGGGACAGCGCGGCCTACAATGAGCAGTTCTTC
TRBJ2-3 15 many - TRBV5-8 CASSLLGSSTDTQYF TGTGCCAGCAGCTTGTTGGGCAGTAGCACAGATACGCAGTATTTT
TRBJ2-3 17 once TRBD2 TRBV20-1 CSALTSGGLHFSDTQYF TGCAGTGCTCTGACAAGCGGGGGCCTTCATTTCTCAGATACGCAGTATTTT
TRBJ1-4 15 many - TRBV7-9 CASSLLGQGGEKLFF TGTGCCAGCAGCTTATTGGGGCAGGGTGGAGAAAAACTGTTTTTT
TRBJ1-1 14 many - TRBV6-1 CASRTTVLNTEAFF TGTGCCAGCAGAACGACGGTGTTGAACACTGAAGCTTTCTTT